Sequencing of this T cell receptor (beta chain) was carried out in a study of cytomegalovirus exposure and HLA in healthy donors. Study-wide background: Earlier, 95 million to 130 million unique TCR beta sequences were recovered from about 200 million T cells by an analysis. Whole-study findings and limits: Most TCRs appeared rarely, but some public TCRs recurred in many donors. The study put 150 or so TCR beta chains on its list as cytomegalovirus-associated. Analysis was carried out at a later point, and it linked a missense DCLRE1C variant to TCR beta V- and J-gene trimming.

PCR involved 60 Vbeta and 13 Jbeta primers. Method: immunoSEQ multiplex PCR; TCRdb's copy keeps in-frame clones and lacks some. Counted here are some 200,000 clones, around three quarters occurring once; the ten biggest clones make up about 2.3%. CDR1 is SNHLY, CDR2 FYNNEI, per germline. V was cut by 7 bases and J by 9 bases, with 19 bases left in between. This CDR3 is built from 14 residues. Details on this clone: Its antigen is not known.

This TCR derives from a woman aged 45-59 years in good health and CMV-seronegative. Sequenced: PBMCs. This sequence joins TRBV2 and TRBJ2-1; D gene uncertain. CDR3 region: CASTHRTSTSEQFF. The CDR3, as DNA: TGTGCCAGCACCCACAGAACCTCTACGAGTGAGCAGTTCTTC.